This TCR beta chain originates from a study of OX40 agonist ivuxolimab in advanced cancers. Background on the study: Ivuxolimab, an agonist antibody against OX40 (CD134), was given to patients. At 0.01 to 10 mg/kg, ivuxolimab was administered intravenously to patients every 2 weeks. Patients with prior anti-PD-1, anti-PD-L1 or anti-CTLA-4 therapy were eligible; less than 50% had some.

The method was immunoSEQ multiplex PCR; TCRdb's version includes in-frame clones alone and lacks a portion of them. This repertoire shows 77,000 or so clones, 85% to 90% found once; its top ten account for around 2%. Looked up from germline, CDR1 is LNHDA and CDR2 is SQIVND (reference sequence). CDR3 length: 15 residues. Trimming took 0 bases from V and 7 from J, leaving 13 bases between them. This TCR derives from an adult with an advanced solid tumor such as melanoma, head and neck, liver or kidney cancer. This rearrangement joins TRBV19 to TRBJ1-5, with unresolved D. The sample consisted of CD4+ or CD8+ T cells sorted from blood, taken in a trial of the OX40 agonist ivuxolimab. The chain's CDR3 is CASSIEKGSGQPQHF. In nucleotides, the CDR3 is TGTGCCAGTAGTATAGAAAAGGGAAGCGGACAGCCCCAGCATTTT.